This TCR beta chain was captured by sequencing in a study of cytomegalovirus exposure and HLA in healthy donors. Donors came from a validation cohort of about 120 subjects, distinct from the first 666-subject cohort. The study, taken as a whole, reports: In vitro data verified a few CMV-associated chains as specific for CMV antigens. Cytomegalovirus association was listed for about 150 TCR beta chains.

With regard to this clone: Its antigen is as yet unknown.

V lost 0 bases and J 5 bases, leaving 13 bases between the germline ends. The germline gives CDR1 MNHEY, CDR2 SMNVEV (reference sequence). This CDR3 is 15 amino acids long. Assay used: immunoSEQ multiplex PCR; TCRdb lists only in-frame clones, some missing. Among roughly 180,000 clones listed, about 89% were seen once. The sample taken for sequencing was PBMCs. V gene TRBV27 combines with J gene TRBJ1-2, with a possible D match to TRBD1 (6 bases). The clonotype originates from a man aged 25-40 years in good health and CMV-seropositive. The CDR3 coding sequence is TGTGCCAGCAGTTTATCGACAGGTGGGGGGTATGGCTACACCTTC. Its protein product is CASSLSTGGGYGYTF.